Listed below are T cell receptor beta chains from one sample, sequenced in a study of blood T cell repertoires in COVID-19. Measured with immunoSEQ multiplex PCR; TCRdb has only the in-frame clones, and not every one. The sample carries roughly 450,000 clones, about 90% recorded once. Source material: PBMCs or T cells enriched from blood (not recorded which). All receptors come from a man between 18 and 35 years old who had recovered from COVID-19. Both conserved end residues are part of each CDR3. D genes are given only for firm matches.

d_gene	v_gene	j_gene	CDR3aa
NA	TRBV29-1	TRBJ2-3	CSVKGTPMSVTQYF
TRBD1	TRBV9	TRBJ2-3	CASSSGTGGAIDTQYF
NA	TRBV28	TRBJ1-3	CASSFTGMGGNTIYF
TRBD1	TRBV6-2/TRBV6-3	TRBJ1-2	CASSYEPGQIEDPNYGYTF
TRBD2	TRBV5-5	TRBJ2-1	CASSGLAGRNNEQFF
NA	TRBV14	TRBJ1-5	CASSRHSNQPQHF
NA	TRBV19	TRBJ1-6	CASRDSSGSYNSPLHF
TRBD1	TRBV19	TRBJ1-5	CASNPTGSNQPQHF
NA	TRBV4-1	TRBJ1-1	CASSQGRGDGSEAFF
TRBD1	TRBV10-3	TRBJ1-6	CAISEQGAPNSPLHF
NA	TRBV18	TRBJ2-3	CASSPSREQRKYF
TRBD1	TRBV6-1	TRBJ1-2	CASSEDRVRNYGYTF
NA	TRBV10-2	TRBJ1-2	CASSHQGSGYTF
TRBD1	TRBV24-1	TRBJ1-1	CATSDGRGGYTEAFF
NA	TRBV7-2	TRBJ2-2	CASCQGPNTGELFF
TRBD1	TRBV28	TRBJ2-7	CASSSDRRSSYEQYF
NA	TRBV19	TRBJ2-4	CASSSSPVGNIQYF
TRBD2	TRBV9	TRBJ2-7	CASSVAPSGSYEQYF
NA	TRBV5-6	TRBJ1-1	CASSFPLDTEAFF
TRBD1	TRBV7-2	TRBJ2-5	CASSPTGGSGETQYF
TRBD2	TRBV4-1	TRBJ2-1	CASSQGPSGMGNEQFF
NA	TRBV4-2	TRBJ1-5	CASSQGGANQPQHF
TRBD1	TRBV13	TRBJ2-7	CASSSDRDEQYF
TRBD1	TRBV12-5	TRBJ1-1	CASGQGGYTEAFF
NA	TRBV5-5	TRBJ2-1	CASSLSGSYNEQFF
TRBD2	TRBV24-1	TRBJ2-1	CATTTAGAHEQFF
NA	TRBV4-1	TRBJ1-2	CASSQGQEVYYGYTF
NA	TRBV14	TRBJ2-5	CASSHYGRGILETQYF
NA	TRBV9	TRBJ2-1	CASSVVGASSYNEQFF
NA	TRBV15	TRBJ1-2	CATSRGRGGYGYTF
TRBD2	TRBV10-3	TRBJ2-1	CAISETSGRQSSYNEQFF
TRBD1	TRBV11-2	TRBJ2-7	CASSLIQGEVYEQYF
TRBD1	TRBV5-6	TRBJ1-6	CASSLAPGQGNSPLHF
TRBD1	TRBV5-8	TRBJ2-3	CASSWGDRGADTQYF
NA	TRBV3-1/TRBV3-2	TRBJ1-3	CASRSLDSSSGNTIYF
NA	TRBV9	TRBJ2-1	CASSVDFHYNEQFF
NA	TRBV7-9	TRBJ2-1	CASSSPGGMVSYNEQFF
NA	TRBV19	TRBJ1-3	CASSINGVSGNTIYF
TRBD1	TRBV11-3	TRBJ1-3	CASSLTQGAAGNTIYF
NA	TRBV10-3	TRBJ2-3	CARSPAAGDTQYF
NA	TRBV5-4	TRBJ1-1	CASRDPRGSDTEAFF
TRBD1	TRBV7-3	TRBJ1-1	CASSLLDRDTEAFF
NA	TRBV12-3/TRBV12-4	TRBJ2-1	CASSLALIDEQFF